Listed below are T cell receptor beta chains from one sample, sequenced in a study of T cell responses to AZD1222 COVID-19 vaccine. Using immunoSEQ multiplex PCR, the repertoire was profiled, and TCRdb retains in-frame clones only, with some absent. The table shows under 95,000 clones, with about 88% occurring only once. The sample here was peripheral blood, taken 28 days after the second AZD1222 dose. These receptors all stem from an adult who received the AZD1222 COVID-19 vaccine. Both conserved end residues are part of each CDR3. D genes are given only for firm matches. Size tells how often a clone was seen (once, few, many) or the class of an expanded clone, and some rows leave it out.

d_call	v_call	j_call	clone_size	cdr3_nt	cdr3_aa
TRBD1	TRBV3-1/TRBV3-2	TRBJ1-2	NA	TGTGCCAGCAGCCAAAACAACAGGGGGCTGGTAGGCTACACCTTC	CASSQNNRGLVGYTF
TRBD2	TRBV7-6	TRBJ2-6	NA	TGTGCCAGCAGCTTAGGTCGGGCTAGCGGGATCTCTGGGGCCAACGTCCTGACTTTC	CASSLGRASGISGANVLTF
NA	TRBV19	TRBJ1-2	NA	TGTGCCAGTAGTACCGGTGCCTCCGGGAGGGGCGGCTACACCTTC	CASSTGASGRGGYTF
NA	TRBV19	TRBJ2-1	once	TGTGCCAGTAGTATTAGCGGTGAGCAGTTCTTC	CASSISGEQFF
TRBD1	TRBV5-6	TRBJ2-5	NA	TGTGCCAGCAGCTGGGACCGGACAGGGCAAGAGACCCAGTACTTC	CASSWDRTGQETQYF
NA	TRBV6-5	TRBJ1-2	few	TGTGCCTCCCGGGGCGGAACGACAGCCGCATTGCGCTACACCTTC	CASRGGTTAALRYTF
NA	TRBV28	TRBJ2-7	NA	TGTGCCAGCAGCCCCCCGGGACCTAACTCCTACGAGCAGTACTTC	CASSPPGPNSYEQYF
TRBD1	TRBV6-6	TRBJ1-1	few	TGTGCCAGCAGTTACTCGACAGGGGCAACTGAAGCTTTCTTT	CASSYSTGATEAFF
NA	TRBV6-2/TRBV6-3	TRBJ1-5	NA	TGTGCCAGCAGTTACTCGCTCCAGGATTATAGCAATCAGCCCCAGCATTTT	CASSYSLQDYSNQPQHF
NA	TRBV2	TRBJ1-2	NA	TGTGCCAGCAGTCGTGACGTGCGCGGCTACACCTTC	CASSRDVRGYTF
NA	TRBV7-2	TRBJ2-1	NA	TGTGCCAGCAGCTTAGGTCCTAGTTCTAATGAGCAGTTCTTC	CASSLGPSSNEQFF
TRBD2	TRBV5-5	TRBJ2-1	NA	TGTGCCAGCAGCTTCGGACAGGGGCCTAGCGGGAGGACCTACAATGAGCAGTTCTTC	CASSFGQGPSGRTYNEQFF
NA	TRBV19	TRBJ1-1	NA	TGTGCCAGTAGTAGGCGGGGCAGGGGTCCTACTGAAGCTTTCTTT	CASSRRGRGPTEAFF
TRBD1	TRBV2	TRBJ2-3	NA	TGTGCCAGCAGTAGGGACAGCTTTACGCAGTATTTT	CASSRDSFTQYF
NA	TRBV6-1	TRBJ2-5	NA	TGTGCCAGCAGTGAAACCCTTCGGAAGACCCAGTACTTC	CASSETLRKTQYF
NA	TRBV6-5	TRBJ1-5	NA	TGTGCCAGCAGCCTGTCACGGATCAATCAGCCCCAGCATTTT	CASSLSRINQPQHF
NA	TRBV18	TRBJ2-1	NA	TGTGCCAGCTCACCTTTCCTGGAGGGCCCCTACAATGAGCAGTTCTTC	CASSPFLEGPYNEQFF
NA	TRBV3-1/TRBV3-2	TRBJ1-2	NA	TGTGCCAGCAGCCAAGGGGCGGCTAATAGCTATGGCTACACCTTC	CASSQGAANSYGYTF
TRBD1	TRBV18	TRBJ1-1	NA	TGTGCCAGCTCACCACTGGGGACAGGGGACACTGAAGCTTTCTTT	CASSPLGTGDTEAFF
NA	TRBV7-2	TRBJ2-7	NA	TGTGCCAGCAGCCCCGGCGCCTACGTGCAGTACTTC	CASSPGAYVQYF
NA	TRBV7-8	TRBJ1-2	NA	TGTGCCAGCAGCTTAGCGGGGACTCTTCCGTACACCTTC	CASSLAGTLPYTF
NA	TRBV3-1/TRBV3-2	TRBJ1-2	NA	TGTGCCAGCAGCCAAGATTCGGGAGTAGGTGGCTACACCTTC	CASSQDSGVGGYTF
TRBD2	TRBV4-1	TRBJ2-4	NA	TGCGCCAGCAGCCAAGACCATACTAGCGGGAGTGGAAACATTCAGTACTTC	CASSQDHTSGSGNIQYF
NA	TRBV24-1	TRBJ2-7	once	TGTGCCACCAGTGGGCAGGGGACTACCTACGAGCAGTACTTC	CATSGQGTTYEQYF
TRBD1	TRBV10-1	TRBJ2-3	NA	TGCGCCAGCAGGCGACAGGGATCGGATACGCAGTATTTT	CASRRQGSDTQYF
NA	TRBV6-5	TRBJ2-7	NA	TGTGCCAGCAGTTACTCGGTCTCCTTGTCCTACGAGCAGTACTTC	CASSYSVSLSYEQYF
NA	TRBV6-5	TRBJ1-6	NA	TGTGCCAGCAGTTGGGAACATAATTCACCCCTCCACTTT	CASSWEHNSPLHF
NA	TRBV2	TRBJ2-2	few	TGTGCCAGCAGTGCCCAGGGAACAACCACCGGGGAGCTGTTTTTT	CASSAQGTTTGELFF
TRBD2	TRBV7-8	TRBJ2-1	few	TGTGCCAGCCATGGCGGGAGGTTCTCCAATGAGCAGTTCTTC	CASHGGRFSNEQFF
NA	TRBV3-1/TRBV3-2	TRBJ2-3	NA	TGTGCCAGCAGCCAAGGACAGGCCCCCTTTCGCACAGATACGCAGTATTTT	CASSQGQAPFRTDTQYF
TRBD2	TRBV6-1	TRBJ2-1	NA	TGTGCCAGCAGTGAAACAGCGGGAGGGAGGGATGAGCAGTTCTTC	CASSETAGGRDEQFF
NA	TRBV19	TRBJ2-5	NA	TGTGCCAGTAGTATAAGCCTATGGGAGACCCAGTACTTC	CASSISLWETQYF
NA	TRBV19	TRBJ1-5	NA	TGTGCCAGTAGTATAGAACTGGCAGGGACTAGCAATCAGCCCCAGCATTTT	CASSIELAGTSNQPQHF
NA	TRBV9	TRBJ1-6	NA	TGTGCCAGCAGCGTAGACCCAGGGACGAATTCACCCCTCCACTTT	CASSVDPGTNSPLHF
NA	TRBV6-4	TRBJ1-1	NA	TGTGCCAGCAGCCTGACACCGAGAGGCACTGAAGCTTTCTTT	CASSLTPRGTEAFF
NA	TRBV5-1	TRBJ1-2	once	TGCGCCAGCAGGCTAGATACTGGGGGCTACACCTTC	CASRLDTGGYTF
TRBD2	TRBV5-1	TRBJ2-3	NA	TGCGCCAGCAGCTTGGGCTCCAGCGGGAGTGGCACAGATACGCAGTATTTT	CASSLGSSGSGTDTQYF
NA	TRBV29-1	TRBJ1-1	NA	TGCAGCGTCAGGACGGGGAAGGGCACTGAAGCTTTCTTT	CSVRTGKGTEAFF
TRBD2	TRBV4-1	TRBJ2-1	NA	TGCGCCAGCAGCCAAGAAGCGGGAGGAGGTTACAATGAGCAGTTCTTC	CASSQEAGGGYNEQFF
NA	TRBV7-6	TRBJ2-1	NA	TGTGCCAGCAGCCCCTTGTGGCAGCTAGACTACAATGAGCAGTTCTTC	CASSPLWQLDYNEQFF
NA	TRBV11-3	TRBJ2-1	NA	TGTGCCAGCAGCAACAACGGGGAATACAATGAGCAGTTCTTC	CASSNNGEYNEQFF
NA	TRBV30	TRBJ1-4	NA	TGTGCCTGGAGTCAGGATATGACAACTAATGAAAAACTGTTTTTT	CAWSQDMTTNEKLFF
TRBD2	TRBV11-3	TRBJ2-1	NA	TGTGCCAGCAGCTTCCGGACTAGCCCCTACAATGAGCAGTTCTTC	CASSFRTSPYNEQFF
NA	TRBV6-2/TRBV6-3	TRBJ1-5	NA	TGTGCCAGCAGTTACCTGGACACAAGCAATCAGCCCCAGCATTTT	CASSYLDTSNQPQHF
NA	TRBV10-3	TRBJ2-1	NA	TGTGCCATCAGTGAGTCAAAGATTTCCTCCTACAATGAGCAGTTCTTC	CAISESKISSYNEQFF
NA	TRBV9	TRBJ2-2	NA	TGTGCCAGCAGCGGTCTAATCTCCGGGGAGCTGTTTTTT	CASSGLISGELFF
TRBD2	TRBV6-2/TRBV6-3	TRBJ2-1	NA	TGTGCCAGCAGCAAAGCGGGAGGGCAGAATGAGCAGTTCTTC	CASSKAGGQNEQFF
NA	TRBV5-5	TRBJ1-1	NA	TGTGCCAGCACCCCTCAGGTAGGAGGGAACACTGAAGCTTTCTTT	CASTPQVGGNTEAFF
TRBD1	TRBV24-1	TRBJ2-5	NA	TGTGCCACCAGTGATGTAGGACAGGGTGTTTGGGAGACCCAGTACTTC	CATSDVGQGVWETQYF
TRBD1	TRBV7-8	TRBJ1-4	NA	TGTGCCAGCAGCTTAACAGGGGGCTTTGATGAAAAACTGTTTTTT	CASSLTGGFDEKLFF
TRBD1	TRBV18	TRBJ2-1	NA	TGTGCCAGCTCACCGGGACAGATTTACAATGAGCAGTTCTTC	CASSPGQIYNEQFF
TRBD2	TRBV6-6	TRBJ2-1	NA	TGTGCCAGCAGTTACGGTATAGGACTAGCGGATGAGCAGTTCTTC	CASSYGIGLADEQFF
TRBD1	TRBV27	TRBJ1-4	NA	TGTGCCAGCAGTTCTAGGACAGGGGGCACTAATGAAAAACTGTTTTTT	CASSSRTGGTNEKLFF
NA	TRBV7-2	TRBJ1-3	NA	TGTGCCAGCAGCCTTGGCCGGAACTCTGGAAACACCATATATTTT	CASSLGRNSGNTIYF
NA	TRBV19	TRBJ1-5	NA	TGTGCCAGTAGTACTGCGCCAGGGTCGATGTATAGCAATCAGCCCCAGCATTTT	CASSTAPGSMYSNQPQHF
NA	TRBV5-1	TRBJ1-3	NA	TGCGCCAGCAGCTTGGATTACACTCCGGGAAACACCATATATTTT	CASSLDYTPGNTIYF
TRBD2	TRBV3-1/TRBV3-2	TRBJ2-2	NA	TGTGCCAGCAGCCGCCGGGGTCTAGCGGTCACCGGGGAGCTGTTTTTT	CASSRRGLAVTGELFF
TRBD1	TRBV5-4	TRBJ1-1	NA	TGTGCCAGCAGCTTCACAGGGGCAGGGGAGGCTTTCTTT	CASSFTGAGEAFF
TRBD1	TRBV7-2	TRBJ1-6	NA	TGTGCCAGCAGCTTCCGAGGACAGGGGATGTCACCCCTCCACTTT	CASSFRGQGMSPLHF
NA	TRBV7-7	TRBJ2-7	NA	TGTGCTAGCAGCTTCGGAGACGCAGGGTACCACGAGCAGTACTTC	CASSFGDAGYHEQYF